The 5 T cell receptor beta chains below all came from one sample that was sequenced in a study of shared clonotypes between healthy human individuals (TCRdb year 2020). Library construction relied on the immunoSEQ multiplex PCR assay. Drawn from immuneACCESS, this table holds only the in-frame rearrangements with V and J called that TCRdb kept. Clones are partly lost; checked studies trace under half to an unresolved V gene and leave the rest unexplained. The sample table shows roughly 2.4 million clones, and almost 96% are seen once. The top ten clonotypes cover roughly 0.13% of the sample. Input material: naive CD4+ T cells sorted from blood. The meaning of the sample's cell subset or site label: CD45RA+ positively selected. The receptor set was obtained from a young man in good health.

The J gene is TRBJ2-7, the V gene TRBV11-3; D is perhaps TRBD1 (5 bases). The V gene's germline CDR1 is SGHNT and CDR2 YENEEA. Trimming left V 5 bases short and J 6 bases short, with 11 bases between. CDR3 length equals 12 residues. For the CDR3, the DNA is TGTGCCAGCAGCCCCGACAGTGGCGAGCAGTACTTC. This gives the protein CASSPDSGEQYF. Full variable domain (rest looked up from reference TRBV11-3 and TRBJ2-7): EAGVVQSPRYKIIEKKQPVAFWCNPISGHNTLYWYLQNLGQGPELLIRYENEEAVDDSQLPKDRFSAERLKGVDSTLKIQPAELGDSAVYLCASSPDSGEQYFGPGTRLTVT.

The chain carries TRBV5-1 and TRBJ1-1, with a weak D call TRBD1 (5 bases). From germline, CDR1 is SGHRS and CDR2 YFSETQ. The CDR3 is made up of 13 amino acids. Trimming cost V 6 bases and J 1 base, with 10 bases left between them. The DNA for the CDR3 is TGCGCCAGCACCCGGGGGTGGAACACTGAAGCTTTCTTT. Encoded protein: CASTRGWNTEAFF.

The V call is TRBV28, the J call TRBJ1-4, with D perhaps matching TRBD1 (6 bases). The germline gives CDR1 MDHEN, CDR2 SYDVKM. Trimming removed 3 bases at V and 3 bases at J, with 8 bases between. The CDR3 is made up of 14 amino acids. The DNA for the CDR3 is TGTGCCAGCAGTTTGGGGGCCTCTAATGAAAAACTGTTTTTT. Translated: CASSLGASNEKLFF.

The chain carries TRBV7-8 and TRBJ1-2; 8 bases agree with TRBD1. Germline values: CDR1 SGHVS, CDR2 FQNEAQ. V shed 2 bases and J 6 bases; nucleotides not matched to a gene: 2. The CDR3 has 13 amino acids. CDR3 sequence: CASSLRTGNGYTF. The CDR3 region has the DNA TGTGCCAGCAGCTTACGGACAGGGAATGGCTACACCTTC.

The CDR3 spells CASSVEREGQGYNEQFF. The CDR3 nucleotides are TGTGCCAGCAGTGTCGAGCGGGAGGGCCAAGGTTACAATGAGCAGTTCTTC. The J gene is TRBJ2-1, the V gene TRBV2; 10 bases agree with TRBD2. The V segment lost 4 bases and the J segment 4 bases; nucleotides outside the gene matches: 10. CDR1 SNHLY and CDR2 FYNNEI come from the germline V gene. The CDR3 is 17 amino acids.